These 25 T cell receptor beta chains share one sample of origin, sequenced in a study of identical twins. One entry per CDR3 protein, called by TCRdb with MiXCR from the 5' RACE reads. The data hold about 720,000 distinct CDR3 sequences, with roughly 18% observed a single time. A further study also used this sample, focusing on T cells expressing NK-cell markers.

The specimen was PBMCs. The receptor set was obtained from a woman between 18 and 29 years old in good health.

This clonotype was seen many times. The rearrangement uses TRBV12-3 or TRBV12-4 and TRBJ1-1; D not certain. The CDR3 loop spans 14 amino acids. With 5 bases removed from V and 1 base from J, the gap between germline ends came to 11 bases. In nucleotides, the CDR3 is TGTGCCAGCAGTCTATATGGAGGGAACACTGAAGCTTTCTTT. Amino acid sequence: CASSLYGGNTEAFF.

This clonotype was counted a few times. The chain joins TRBV7-9 to TRBJ1-3, with D possibly matching TRBD1 (6 bases). The CDR3 length is 15 residues. The germline V and J ends were trimmed by 6 bases and 0 bases, with 12 bases remaining between them. Germline CDR1 is SEHNR and CDR2 is FQNEAQ (reference sequence). The CDR3 DNA reads TGTGCCAGCAGTTCGACAGGCAGCTCTGGAAACACCATATATTTT. Protein sequence: CASSSTGSSGNTIYF.

This CDR3 is CASSSTGTAYEQYF. In nucleotides, the CDR3 is TGTGCCAGCAGTTCAACCGGGACAGCTTACGAGCAGTACTTC. The chain has TRBV6-2 or TRBV6-3 and TRBJ2-7; TRBD1 matches 7 bases. The V gene's germline CDR1 is MNHEY and CDR2 SVGEGT. This CDR3 is built from 14 residues. V was pared by 4 bases and J by 4 bases, with 7 bases of the junction left unmatched.

This chain joins TRBV7-9 and TRBJ2-3, with D uncertain. This CDR3 contains 16 residues. Trimming shortened V by 0 bases and J by 6 bases, and 16 bases separated the two germline ends. Germline V gene sequence: CDR1 SEHNR, CDR2 FQNEAQ (reference sequence). CDR3 amino acids: CASSLALTVREDTQYF. In DNA, the CDR3 is TGTGCCAGCAGCTTAGCGCTAACAGTACGAGAGGATACGCAGTATTTT.

There are a few counts of this clonotype. This chain uses TRBV12-3 or TRBV12-4 with TRBJ1-2; 7 bases agree with TRBD1. The ends lost 7 bases at V and 4 bases at J; junction bases unmatched: 9. The CDR3 is 14 residues long. The CDR3: CASNDRQGGYGYTF. As DNA, the CDR3 is TGTGCCAGCAATGACCGACAGGGTGGCTATGGCTACACCTTC.

This clonotype was counted only a few times. The chain joins TRBV18 to TRBJ2-3; D may correspond to TRBD1 or TRBD2 (5 bases each). Trimming left V 2 bases short and J 3 bases short, with 12 bases between. This CDR3 contains 15 residues. CDR1 is KGHSH and CDR2 is LQKENI in the germline V gene. The CDR3 spells CASSPSGQMTDTQYF. DNA of the CDR3: TGTGCCAGCTCACCATCGGGGCAGATGACAGATACGCAGTATTTT.

The CDR3 protein is CASSLGRGAVPAGANVLTF. The CDR3 DNA is TGTGCCAGCAGCTTAGGAAGGGGAGCGGTCCCTGCGGGGGCCAACGTCCTGACTTTC. The chain couples TRBV11-1 to TRBJ2-6; D is perhaps TRBD1 or TRBD2 (5 bases each). Germline V gene sequence: CDR1 SGHAT, CDR2 FQDESV (reference sequence). V was trimmed by 1 base and J by 4 bases, leaving 20 bases between them. There are 19 residues in the CDR3.

V is TRBV20-1 and J is TRBJ1-1, with D possibly being TRBD1 (5 bases). Germline V gene lookup returns CDR1 DFQATT and CDR2 SNEGSKA (reference sequence). The CDR3 spans 15 residues. Trimming took off 3 bases at V and 3 bases at J, with 17 bases between the two ends. The CDR3 nucleotides are TGCAGTGCTAGGGCGTCGGGCAGGACACACACTGAAGCTTTCTTT. Translating gives CSARASGRTHTEAFF.

This chain uses TRBV6-5 with TRBJ2-7; unclear D gene. Germline assignment: CDR1 MNHEY and CDR2 SVGAGI. The CDR3 consists of 12 residues. Deletions cut 5 bases from V and 4 bases from J, with 9 bases between. The CDR3 reads CASSIDGYEQYF. The CDR3 region has the DNA TGTGCCAGCAGTATTGATGGGTACGAGCAGTACTTC.

About this clonotype: One end of the junction is discordant with germline, which a read error may explain. The gene calls are TRBV20-1 and TRBJ1-2; tentative D call: TRBD1 (5 bases). The CDR3 totals 8 residues. The germline V gene encodes CDR1 DFQATT and CDR2 SNEGSKA (reference sequence). The CDR3 sequence: CSTQGGHF. The DNA of the CDR3 is TGCAGTACCCAGGGCGGCCACTTC.

This clonotype was picked up a small number of times. This chain links TRBV5-1 with TRBJ2-5; TRBD2 aligns across 13 bases. The germline V gene encodes CDR1 SGHRS and CDR2 YFSETQ. This CDR3 spans 16 amino acids. After removal of 3 bases from V and 4 bases from J, the junction contained 6 bases not matched to a gene. DNA of the CDR3: TGCGCCAGCAGCTCAACGCGGACTAGCGGGGGAGAGACCCAGTACTTC. It encodes CASSSTRTSGGETQYF.

This clonotype has a handful of counts. The V gene is TRBV28, the J gene TRBJ1-3, with unresolved D. Trimming stripped 8 bases from V and 4 bases from J, with 6 bases between. The CDR3 extends over 11 amino acids. Germline V lookup: CDR1 MDHEN, CDR2 SYDVKM. The CDR3 DNA reads TGTGCCAGCTTCCACGGAAACACCATATATTTT. It encodes CASFHGNTIYF.

The chain is built from TRBV15 and TRBJ2-1, with D possibly being TRBD2 (7 bases). The CDR3 length is 15 residues. Per germline, CDR1 LNHNV and CDR2 YYDKDF (reference sequence). V was trimmed by 1 base and J by 7 bases, leaving 14 bases between them. CDR3 bases: TGTGCCACCAGCAGAGCGGGGGGCTGGTCGAATGAGCAGTTCTTC. Residues: CATSRAGGWSNEQFF.

This clonotype was seen only a few times. The rearrangement links TRBV29-1 to TRBJ2-3; possible D gene TRBD2, 6 bases. Trimming took off 3 bases at V and 5 bases at J, with 18 bases between the two ends. Germline V CDR1 and CDR2: SQVTM, ANQGSEA. The CDR3 has 15 residues. In DNA form, the CDR3 reads TGCAGCGTTGAGCTTGCTCGAGTGGGAGGAGATACGCAGTATTTT. Its protein is CSVELARVGGDTQYF.

The chain joins TRBV5-1 to TRBJ2-1; the match to TRBD2 covers 8 bases. Germline V gene lookup returns CDR1 SGHRS and CDR2 YFSETQ. The length of the CDR3 is 16 residues. The trim removed 3 bases at V and 8 bases at J, leaving 13 bases unmatched. The CDR3 spells CASSSTGTSLVDEQFF. The CDR3 DNA reads TGCGCCAGCAGCTCGACCGGGACTAGTTTGGTGGATGAGCAGTTCTTC.

The chain joins TRBV12-3 or TRBV12-4 to TRBJ1-3, with 8 positions matching TRBD1. The trim removed 6 bases at V and 2 bases at J, leaving 6 bases unmatched. There are 15 residues in the CDR3. CDR3 DNA sequence: TGTGCCAGCAGGAATCCGACAGGGGCTGGAAACACCATATATTTT. Translation: CASRNPTGAGNTIYF.

This clonotype has a handful of counts. The conserved closing phenylalanine or tryptophan is absent in this CDR3, likely reflecting a read error. It is unclear where the CDR3 begins or ends on the DNA, so no DNA is shown, and the CDR3 is as TCRdb lists it. The V and J genes are TRBV12-3 or TRBV12-4 and TRBJ2-1; no check of the table's D call, TRBD1, against the DNA was made. The CDR3 has 11 residues if both end residues are counted. CDR3 loop: CASSLGGQARI.

This sequence joins TRBV5-1 and TRBJ2-7; TRBD1 matches at 7 bases. The V gene end was trimmed by 1 base and the J gene end by 7 bases; junction bases not matched to a gene: 14. The CDR3 covers 16 residues. From germline, CDR1 is SGHRS and CDR2 YFSETQ. In nucleotides, the CDR3 is TGCGCCAGCAGCTTGTCGGCCGCTAGGGGGCTAGGAGAGCAGTACTTC. Protein: CASSLSAARGLGEQYF.

This chain joins TRBV12-3 or TRBV12-4 and TRBJ2-1; 9 nucleotides align to TRBD2. J was trimmed by 9 bases and V by 7 bases; bases with no gene match: 4. This CDR3 has 12 amino acids. DNA of the CDR3: TGTGCCAGCACCAAGACTAGCGGTGAGCAGTTCTTC. Residues: CASTKTSGEQFF.

The table lists this clonotype with a few counts. This chain uses TRBV5-6 with TRBJ2-1; D is unclear. CDR3 length: 11 residues. Trimming removed 0 bases at V and 15 bases at J, with 10 bases between. The V gene's germline CDR1 is SGHDT and CDR2 YYEEEE. The CDR3 sequence: CASSLEGRMFF. The CDR3, as DNA: TGTGCCAGCAGCTTGGAAGGTAGGATGTTCTTC.

This clonotype was seen a few times. The chain carries TRBV20-1 and TRBJ2-7; TRBD2 agrees at 14 bases. Germline CDR1 reads DFQATT; CDR2 reads SNEGSKA (reference sequence). With 3 bases clipped from V and 6 bases from J, the junction kept 4 bases outside the gene matches. This CDR3 comprises 14 residues. The CDR3: CSASGTSGSLEQYF. CDR3 nucleotides: TGCAGTGCTAGCGGGACTAGCGGGAGTCTCGAGCAGTACTTC.

This clonotype was found once. The chain employs TRBV9 and TRBJ2-7; 7 bases are a match to TRBD2. The CDR3 totals 15 residues. The germline CDR1 and CDR2 sequences are SGDLS and YYNGEE. V shed 0 bases, J shed 4 bases, and the junction held 7 bases outside the gene matches. The DNA for the CDR3 is TGTGCCAGCAGCGTAGAGCCTAGCGGTTGGTACGAGCAGTACGTC. Its protein is CASSVEPSGWYEQYV.

The rearrangement links TRBV24-1 to TRBJ2-1; 7 bases are shared with TRBD2. V trimming: 3 bases; J trimming: 6 bases; junction bases outside the gene matches: 19. This CDR3 contains 19 residues. Germline V CDR1 and CDR2: KGHDR, SFDVKD. The CDR3 DNA follows: TGTGCCACCAGTGATCCGCCAGTGCGCCGGTGCGGGAGTAGCAATGAGCAGTTCTTC. Translating gives CATSDPPVRRCGSSNEQFF.

This clonotype showed up just once. The genes are TRBV29-1 and TRBJ2-2, with 9 bases lining up with TRBD2. This CDR3 is built from 13 residues. CDR1 SQVTM and CDR2 ANQGSEA come from the germline V gene. V lost 6 bases to trimming and J lost 10 bases; unmatched junction nucleotides: 9. CDR3 DNA: TGCAGCGTCCTAAGCCGGACTAGCGAGGAGCTGTTTTTT. Its translation is CSVLSRTSEELFF.

This chain joins TRBV6-1 and TRBJ2-7, with D perhaps TRBD1 (6 bases). Deletions cut 6 bases from V and 0 bases from J, with 9 bases between. Germline V gene lookup returns CDR1 MNHNS and CDR2 SASEGT. This CDR3 spans 13 amino acids. CDR3 protein: CASRKTGSYEQYF. The CDR3 DNA reads as TGTGCCAGCAGGAAGACAGGCTCCTACGAGCAGTACTTC.